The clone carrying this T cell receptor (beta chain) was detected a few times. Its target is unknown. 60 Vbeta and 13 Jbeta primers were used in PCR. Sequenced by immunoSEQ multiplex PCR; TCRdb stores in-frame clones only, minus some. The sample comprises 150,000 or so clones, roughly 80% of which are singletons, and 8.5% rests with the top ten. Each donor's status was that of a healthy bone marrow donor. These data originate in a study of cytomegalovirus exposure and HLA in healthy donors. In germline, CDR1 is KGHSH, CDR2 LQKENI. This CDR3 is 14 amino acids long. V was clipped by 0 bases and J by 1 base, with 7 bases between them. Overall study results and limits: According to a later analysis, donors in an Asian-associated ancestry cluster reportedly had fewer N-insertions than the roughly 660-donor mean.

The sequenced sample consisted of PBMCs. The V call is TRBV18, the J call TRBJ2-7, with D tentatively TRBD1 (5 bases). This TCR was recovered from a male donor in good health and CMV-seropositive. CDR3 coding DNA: TGTGCCAGCTCACCACCCCAGGGTTCCTACGAGCAGTACTTC. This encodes CASSPPQGSYEQYF.